This T cell receptor (beta chain) comes out of a study of blood T cell repertoires in COVID-19. About the research overall: The United States, Italy and Spain were the sources of the acute and convalescent COVID-19 samples.

This table comes from immunoSEQ multiplex PCR, and its TCRdb copy is limited to in-frame clones, with some not included. The table includes under 300,000 clones, nearly 90% detected once. With 1 base removed from V and 3 bases from J, the gap between germline ends came to 12 bases. There are 16 residues in the CDR3. CDR1 MGHRA and CDR2 YSYEKL come from the germline V gene. The sample consisted of PBMCs or T cells enriched from blood (not recorded which). This chain uses TRBV4-1 with TRBJ1-4; the D gene is possibly TRBD1 (5 bases). The clonotype comes from a woman aged 55-69 years who had recovered from COVID-19. The CDR3 loop is CASSQVWSGSNEKLFF. The CDR3 nucleotides are TGCGCCAGCAGCCAAGTTTGGTCAGGGTCTAATGAAAAACTGTTTTTT.